A single sample is the source of the 30 T cell receptor beta chains below, sequenced in a study of neoadjuvant anti-PD-1 for oral cavity cancer. The data were produced by immunoSEQ multiplex PCR, yet TCRdb's version contains in-frame clones alone and is incomplete. The profile shows 40,000 or so clones, around two fifths of them singletons. Sample time point: after neoadjuvant nivolumab, at surgical resection. Sample: tumor tissue, taken after nivolumab (anti-PD-1) treatment. These receptor sequences come from a person aged 35-79 years with oral cavity squamous cell carcinoma.

A few counts support this clone. This chain joins TRBV7-8 and TRBJ1-4; D may be TRBD1 (6 bases). Trimming took off 10 bases at V and 7 bases at J, with 22 bases between the two ends. CDR1 SGHVS and CDR2 FQNEAQ come from the germline V gene. This CDR3 region has 15 residues. The CDR3 protein is CAIKALTGHAEKLFF. The CDR3 DNA reads TGTGCCATCAAGGCGCTGACAGGCCATGCTGAAAAACTGTTTTTT.

The rearrangement joins TRBV5-1 to TRBJ1-1, with TRBD1 matching 7 bases. The CDR3 covers 12 residues. Trimming cost V 0 bases and J 9 bases; bases outside gene matches: 2. CDR1 and CDR2 (germline): SGHRS, YFSETQ. The CDR3 nucleotides read TGCGCCAGCAGCTTGGCGAGGGGGCAAGCTTTCTTT. Its translation: CASSLARGQAFF.

The chain couples TRBV29-1 to TRBJ1-5, with D perhaps TRBD1 (5 bases). Per the germline V gene, CDR1 is SQVTM and CDR2 is ANQGSEA. The CDR3 totals 13 residues. Deletions cut 6 bases from V and 2 bases from J, with 11 bases between. The DNA for the CDR3 is TGCAGCGTAAGCGTAGGGGGCAATCAGCCCCAGCATTTT. Protein: CSVSVGGNQPQHF.

This clone has just a few counts. The CDR3 loop reads CASSLTSRGTQFF. The CDR3 coding sequence is TGTGCCAGCAGCTTAACCAGTCGGGGGACGCAGTTCTTC. The chain uses TRBV7-3 and TRBJ2-1; a possible D gene is TRBD2 (6 bases). Germline CDR1 and CDR2: SGHTA and FQGTGA. The V and J ends lost 0 bases and 12 bases respectively, with 12 bases between them. The CDR3 has 13 amino acids. The variable domain in full, with the rest retrieved from reference TRBV7-3 and TRBJ2-1, is GAGVSQTPSNKVTEKGKYVELRCDPISGHTALYWYRQSLGQGPEFLIYFQGTGAADDSGLPNDRFFAVRPEGSVSTLKIQRTERGDSAVYLCASSLTSRGTQFFGPGTRLTVL.

The rearrangement links TRBV11-1 to TRBJ1-1; D may be TRBD1 (5 bases). Germline V gene data show CDR1 as SGHAT and CDR2 as FQDESV (reference sequence). This CDR3 has 13 residues. V was cut by 3 bases and J by 3 bases, with 8 bases left in between. CDR3 coding DNA: TGTGCCAGCAGCTTCACGGGGGACACTGAAGCTTTCTTT. Amino acid sequence: CASSFTGDTEAFF.

The rearrangement links TRBV11-2 to TRBJ2-5, with D possibly being TRBD1 (6 bases). CDR1 SGHAT and CDR2 FQNNGV come from the germline V gene. With 3 bases removed from V and 3 bases from J, the gap between germline ends came to 8 bases. This CDR3 is built from 13 residues. CDR3 bases: TGTGCCAGCAGCTTGGACAGAAAAGAGACCCAGTACTTC. This gives the protein CASSLDRKETQYF.

In its sample, this clone was seen a few times. This sequence joins TRBV6-5 and TRBJ1-1; TRBD1 agrees at 8 bases. The CDR3 is 15 amino acids. The J segment lost 6 bases and the V segment lost 3 bases, leaving 9 bases of the junction unmatched. CDR1 and CDR2 from the germline V gene are MNHEY and SVGAGI. The CDR3 DNA is TGTGCCAGCAGTTATTCGGGGGGGACAGGCGCTGAAGCTTTCTTT. Amino acids: CASSYSGGTGAEAFF.

The rearrangement uses TRBV19 and TRBJ1-5; the D is unclear. This CDR3 has 14 amino acids. Between the trimmed V and J ends, which lost 7 bases and 4 bases, there was a span of 14 bases. Germline V gene data show CDR1 as LNHDA and CDR2 as SQIVND (reference sequence). CDR3 residues: CASTGVGRNQPQHF. DNA of the CDR3: TGTGCCAGTACGGGAGTAGGGAGGAATCAGCCCCAGCATTTT.

The CDR3: CASSDTERIYEQYF. CDR3 coding DNA: TGTGCCAGCAGTGACACAGAGAGGATCTACGAGCAGTACTTC. J is TRBJ2-7 and V is TRBV5-4; D unclear. Germline assignment: CDR1 SGHNT and CDR2 YYREEE (reference sequence). V was clipped by 5 bases and J by 3 bases, with 15 bases between them. This CDR3 has 14 amino acids. The variable domain in full, completed from reference TRBV5-4 and TRBJ2-7, reads ETGVTQSPTHLIKTRGQQVTLRCSSQSGHNTVSWYQQALGQGPQFIFQYYREEENGRGNFPPRFSGLQFPNYSSELNVNALELDDSALYLCASSDTERIYEQYFGPGTRLTVT.

This clone occurred a few times. The chain uses TRBV15 and TRBJ1-4; D not certain. The CDR3 loop spans 15 amino acids. Germline-derived CDR1 and CDR2 are LNHNV and YYDKDF (reference sequence). Trimming took 3 bases from V and 11 from J, leaving 19 bases between them. The CDR3 here is CATSSNLLTGNKLFF. In nucleotides, the CDR3 is TGTGCCACCAGCAGCAACTTATTAACGGGGAATAAACTGTTTTTT.

The chain couples TRBV5-1 to TRBJ1-6; TRBD1 agrees at 7 bases. Germline loops: CDR1 SGHRS, CDR2 YFSETQ. The CDR3 runs to 16 residues. V was pared by 2 bases and J by 0 bases, with 2 bases of the junction left unmatched. CDR3 in DNA: TGCGCCAGCAGCTTCACAGGGGACTCCTATAATTCACCCCTCCACTTT. It codes for CASSFTGDSYNSPLHF.

V and J are TRBV28 and TRBJ2-5; 9 nucleotides line up with TRBD2. Germline lookup yields CDR1 MDHEN and CDR2 SYDVKM. J lost 2 bases, V lost 6 bases, and 7 bases had no gene match. The CDR3 spans 15 residues. In DNA, the CDR3 is TGTGCCAGCAGCTCGACTAGCGGATCTCAAGAGACCCAGTACTTC. Amino acids: CASSSTSGSQETQYF. Drawing the rest from reference TRBV28 and TRBJ2-5, the complete variable domain is DVKVTQSSRYLVKRTGEKVFLECVQDMDHENMFWYRQDPGLGLRLIYFSYDVKMKEKGDIPEGYSVSREKKERFSLILESASTNQTSMYLCASSSTSGSQETQYFGPGTRLLVL.

In its sample, this clone was seen a few times. This chain links TRBV7-3 with TRBJ1-2; the D gene is possibly TRBD1 (5 bases). Germline loops: CDR1 SGHTA, CDR2 FQGTGA. This CDR3 contains 14 residues. V was clipped by 1 base and J by 6 bases, with 12 bases between them. CDR3 bases: TGTGCCAGCAGCTTAAGGGGGAAGGGAGATGGCTACACCTTC. This encodes CASSLRGKGDGYTF.

The chain employs TRBV6-1 and TRBJ2-5, with 11 bases that match TRBD2. CDR1 and CDR2 (germline): MNHNS, SASEGT. After removal of 3 bases from V and 4 bases from J, the junction contained 4 bases not matched to a gene. CDR3 length equals 15 residues. The CDR3 DNA follows: TGTGCCAGCAGTGACCTAGCGGGGGGAGTAGAGACCCAGTACTTC. Amino acid sequence: CASSDLAGGVETQYF.

V is TRBV4-1 and J is TRBJ2-3; D unresolved. In germline, CDR1 is MGHRA, CDR2 YSYEKL. V was trimmed by 0 bases and J by 0 bases, leaving 10 bases between them. The CDR3 is made up of 16 amino acids. CDR3 sequence reads: CASSQESVRSTDTQYF. The CDR3 DNA reads TGCGCCAGCAGCCAAGAGAGTGTGCGAAGCACAGATACGCAGTATTTT.

This clone has more than one count but fewer than ten. CDR3 in amino acids: CASSEGQGGTEAFF. The DNA of the CDR3 is TGTGCCAGCAGTGAAGGACAGGGAGGCACTGAAGCTTTCTTT. The chain couples TRBV6-1 to TRBJ1-1; 7 bases are shared with TRBD1. The CDR3 sequence is 14 residues long. Germline CDR1 is MNHNS and CDR2 is SASEGT. The V segment lost 1 base and the J segment 4 bases; nucleotides outside the gene matches: 3.

The V gene is TRBV18, the J gene TRBJ1-1; D perhaps matches TRBD1 (5 bases). V lost 1 base, J lost 3 bases, and 6 bases lay in between. The CDR3 sequence is 13 residues long. CDR1 and CDR2 (germline): KGHSH, LQKENI. CDR3 loop: CASSPRGDTEAFF. The DNA for the CDR3 is TGTGCCAGCTCACCACGGGGGGACACTGAAGCTTTCTTT. The full variable domain, completed using reference TRBV18 and TRBJ1-1, is NAGVMQNPRHLVRRRGQEARLRCSPMKGHSHVYWYRQLPEEGLKFMVYLQKENIIDESGMPKERFSAEFPKEGPSILRIQQVVRGDSAAYFCASSPRGDTEAFFGQGTRLTVV.

The CDR3 bases are TGTGCCAGCAGCCCAGCCTTGGGTGAGCAGTTCTTC. Protein sequence: CASSPALGEQFF. The chain is built from TRBV5-6 and TRBJ2-1; no firm D call. The ends were cut back, 4 bases at V and 9 bases at J, with 11 bases in the middle. CDR1 and CDR2 from the germline V gene are SGHDT and YYEEEE. This CDR3 region has 12 residues.

The chain uses TRBV5-1 and TRBJ2-7; D remains unclear. Trimming stripped 4 bases from V and 3 bases from J, with 8 bases between. Germline V gives CDR1 SGHRS, CDR2 YFSETQ. The CDR3 sequence is 12 residues long. The CDR3, as DNA: TGCGCCAGCAGCACCCTCGGCTACGAGCAGTACTTC. It codes for CASSTLGYEQYF.

This clone ranks as large. The rearrangement links TRBV27 to TRBJ2-1; possibly TRBD1 for D (5 bases). The CDR3 is made up of 13 amino acids. V lost 0 bases and J 10 bases, leaving 10 bases between the germline ends. Germline CDR1 reads MNHEY; CDR2 reads SMNVEV (reference sequence). The CDR3 loop is CASSLSGRREQFF. CDR3 DNA: TGTGCCAGCAGTTTATCGGGGCGTAGGGAGCAGTTCTTC.

The chain is built from TRBV15 and TRBJ1-5; D not certain. CDR1 and CDR2 (germline): LNHNV, YYDKDF (reference sequence). The CDR3 length is 14 residues. Trimming stripped 1 base from V and 4 bases from J, with 8 bases between. CDR3 bases: TGTGCCACCAGCAGAGTCTTCGAGAATCAGCCCCAGCATTTT. Translated: CATSRVFENQPQHF. Variable domain in full (rest from reference TRBV15 and TRBJ1-5): DAMVIQNPRYQVTQFGKPVTLSCSQTLNHNVMYWYQQKSSQAPKLLFHYYDKDFNNEADTPDNFQSRRPNTSFCFLDIRSPGLGDTAMYLCATSRVFENQPQHFGDGTRLSIL.

The chain uses TRBV30 and TRBJ2-7; no clear D gene. CDR1 GTSNPN and CDR2 SVGIG come from the germline V gene (reference sequence). Trimming cost V 6 bases and J 0 bases, with 12 bases left between them. The CDR3 runs 13 residues. The CDR3 nucleotides read TGTGCCTGTAATAGGGCGAACTCCTACGAGCAGTACTTC. Protein product: CACNRANSYEQYF.

This rearrangement joins TRBV19 to TRBJ2-1; no definite D call. CDR3 size: 16 residues. Germline V gene sequence: CDR1 LNHDA, CDR2 SQIVND (reference sequence). V was pared by 0 bases and J by 6 bases, with 15 bases between. In nucleotides, the CDR3 is TGTGCCAGTAGTATAGACGGTACCCGACACGGCAATGAGCAGTTCTTC. Translating it yields CASSIDGTRHGNEQFF.

This clone was picked up a small number of times. V gene TRBV7-3 combines with J gene TRBJ2-3; unclear D gene. CDR3 length equals 14 residues. V dropped 2 bases and J dropped 0 bases, with 6 bases sitting between them. Germline assignment: CDR1 SGHTA and CDR2 FQGTGA. This CDR3 reads CASSLGHSTDTQYF. CDR3 in DNA: TGTGCCAGCAGCTTAGGCCACAGCACAGATACGCAGTATTTT.

The V gene is TRBV9, the J gene TRBJ1-4, with 7 bases matching TRBD1. This CDR3 is built from 15 residues. The J segment lost 7 bases and the V segment lost 4 bases, leaving 10 bases of the junction unmatched. Germline assignment: CDR1 SGDLS and CDR2 YYNGEE. CDR3: CASSILTGMGEKLFF. DNA of the CDR3: TGTGCCAGCAGCATACTGACAGGGATGGGTGAAAAACTGTTTTTT.

The V and J genes are TRBV4-1 and TRBJ1-2; possible D gene TRBD1, 5 bases. V was shortened by 7 bases and J by 4 bases, with 13 bases between the two germline ends. CDR3 length: 13 residues. Germline CDR1 reads MGHRA; CDR2 reads YSYEKL. CDR3 residues: CASTPVRGYGYTF. The CDR3 bases are TGCGCCAGCACCCCCGTGAGGGGCTATGGCTACACCTTC.

This clone was counted at least ten times. The CDR3 nucleotides are TGTGCCAGCAGTTTACGCCGGGGACCCACTGAAGCTTTCTTT. This codes for CASSLRRGPTEAFF. V usage is TRBV27 and J usage is TRBJ1-1, with D possibly being TRBD1 (5 bases). Germline V gene sequence: CDR1 MNHEY, CDR2 SMNVEV (reference sequence). The germline V and J ends were trimmed by 2 bases and 4 bases, with 11 bases remaining between them. The CDR3 covers 14 residues.

The rearrangement joins TRBV2 to TRBJ1-2, with D perhaps TRBD1 (5 bases). Germline-derived CDR1 and CDR2 are SNHLY and FYNNEI. Trimming removed 3 bases at V and 7 bases at J, with 9 bases between. The CDR3 sequence is 12 residues long. In DNA form, the CDR3 reads TGTGCCAGCAGTGACCAGGGACCTGGCTACACCTTC. This codes for CASSDQGPGYTF.

This clone was detected a few times. J is TRBJ2-7 and V is TRBV15; D remains ambiguous. CDR1 and CDR2 from the germline V gene are LNHNV and YYDKDF (reference sequence). This CDR3 is 15 amino acids long. V lost 3 bases to trimming and J lost 0 bases, with 12 bases between them. CDR3 bases: TGTGCCACCAGCAGGGTGTATGGCAGCTCCTACGAGCAGTACTTC. This encodes CATSRVYGSSYEQYF.

In this sample, this clone turned up a few times. The chain recombines TRBV5-6 with TRBJ2-1; no definite D call. Germline V CDR1 and CDR2: SGHDT, YYEEEE. V was clipped by 4 bases and J by 4 bases, with 3 bases between them. This CDR3 region has 11 residues. CDR3 loop: CASSQYNEQFF. The CDR3 coding sequence is TGTGCCAGCAGCCAGTACAATGAGCAGTTCTTC.